This entry is about one T cell receptor beta chain. Its matching antigen is unknown. The data were taken from a study of blood T cells in healthy people across ages. Study-level results: Unsorted PBMC input precluded a conclusive naive versus antigen-experienced comparison. Per million T cells, TCR beta diversity dropped roughly linearly as age increased.

Unmatched junction bases numbered 5, after V lost 6 bases and J lost 4 bases. The CDR3 has 13 amino acids. Looked up from germline, CDR1 is LNHNV and CDR2 is YYDKDF (reference sequence). For the second PCR, which ran for about 7 to 12 cycles, a sample-barcoded 5' primer and a J-beta primer mix were used. Every single cDNA molecule received a tag from a template-switch adaptor with 12 random nucleotides. Individual samples furnished no less than 2.5 million CDR3-containing paired-end reads apiece. TCRdb passed the 5' RACE reads through MiXCR, listing each CDR3 protein once. The table lists 800,000 or so distinct CDR3 sequences, less than 60% of them singletons.

Material for sequencing was blood. This sequence joins TRBV15 and TRBJ1-1; 7 bases agree with TRBD1. The clonotype was recovered from a man at least 80 years old in good health. CDR3 sequence reads: CATRDRLATEAFF. CDR3 DNA: TGTGCCACCAGGGACAGGCTAGCCACTGAAGCTTTCTTT.